A selection of T cell receptor beta chains follows, all from one sample in a study of blood T cells in healthy people across ages. Via MiXCR, TCRdb re-called the 5' RACE reads, giving one row per CDR3 protein. This table holds 800,000 to 950,000 distinct CDR3 sequences, 35% to 40% found once. Input material: blood. Every receptor here comes from a man between 18 and 29 years old in good health. CDR3s include the opening cysteine and the closing phenylalanine or tryptophan. A D gene is named only where the DNA matches it firmly. Part of the rows lack a size; the others show once, few, many or a class for expanded clones.

>TRBJ2-1|TRBV20-1|-|-
TGCAGTGCTAAGCCGAGAGGAGACGGCTCCTACAATGAGCAGTTCTTC
CSAKPRGDGSYNEQFF
>TRBJ1-5|TRBV7-2|TRBD1|-
TGTGCTAGCAGCTTTTCCCTACAGGGGTCAGAAGAGGCCTACAATCAGCCCCAGCATTTT
CASSFSLQGSEEAYNQPQHF
>TRBJ2-7|TRBV10-3|TRBD1|many
TGTGCCATCAGCTCAGGGGGACAGGGGACCCACGAGCAGTACTTC
CAISSGGQGTHEQYF
>TRBJ1-6|TRBV20-1|-|-
TGCAGTGCTAGAGGCAACGAGGGCAGGGATTCACCCCTCCACTTT
CSARGNEGRDSPLHF
>TRBJ1-2|TRBV5-1|-|-
TGCGCCAGCAGCTTGGGTGGCGGACCAGGTGGCTACACCTTC
CASSLGGGPGGYTF
>TRBJ2-5|TRBV5-1|-|-
TGCGCCAGCAGCTTGGATCGGGGGCCAGGGAAAGAGACCCAGTACTTC
CASSLDRGPGKETQYF
>TRBJ2-1|TRBV10-3|TRBD2|-
TGTGCCATCAGTGACCCCCTAGCGGGTGACGCCTACAATGAGCAGTTCTTC
CAISDPLAGDAYNEQFF
>TRBJ2-7|TRBV4-2|-|-
TGTGCCAGCAGCCAAAACATAGCCTACGAGCAGTACTTC
CASSQNIAYEQYF
>TRBJ2-3|TRBV30|TRBD1|-
TGTGCCTGGAGACAGGACAGGGGGCTGGATACGCAGTATTTT
CAWRQDRGLDTQYF
>TRBJ2-1|TRBV19|-|many
TGTGCCAGTAGCCTTCCCCCCGGGACACCCTACAATGAGCAGTTCTTC
CASSLPPGTPYNEQFF
>TRBJ1-1|TRBV7-2|-|many
TGTGCCAGCAGCCCCCCCCCGAACACTGAAGCTTTCTTT
CASSPPPNTEAFF
>TRBJ1-2|TRBV28|-|-
TGTGCCAGCAGCCTAAGGGGAATCTGGAGCGGCTACACCTTC
CASSLRGIWSGYTF
>TRBJ1-2|TRBV10-3|-|-
TGTGCCATCAGTGTATCCCTGGCGGGAGCTAACTATGGCTACACCTTC
CAISVSLAGANYGYTF
>TRBJ2-1|TRBV20-1|TRBD2|few
TGCAGTGCTAGCGGCCTAGCGGGGGACTACAATGAGCAGTTCTTC
CSASGLAGDYNEQFF
>TRBJ2-3|TRBV7-2|-|-
TGTCCCAGCAGCTTGATGGGCCCTGGCGCAGATACGCAGTATTTT
CPSSLMGPGADTQYF
>TRBJ2-5|TRBV25-1|-|many
TGTGCCAGCACCTCATATGGTGGGGGGCAAGAGACCCAGTACTTC
CASTSYGGGQETQYF
>TRBJ2-4|TRBV15|TRBD1|few
TGTGCCACCAGCAGAGCGTCAGGGGGAAACATTCAGTACTTC
CATSRASGGNIQYF
>TRBJ2-5|TRBV10-3|TRBD2|-
TGTGCCATCAGTGAAGTCCCCCTTCAACGGGGGGGCCGGGAGACCCAGTACTTC
CAISEVPLQRGGRETQYF
>TRBJ1-2|TRBV6-6|-|-
TGTGCCAGCAGTTACCAGGGACCTCGGGGGTCGGCTGGCTACACCTTC
CASSYQGPRGSAGYTF
>TRBJ2-1|TRBV28|TRBD1|few
TGTGCCAGCAGTTTCTGGACAGGGGGCCCGAATGAGCAGTTCTTC
CASSFWTGGPNEQFF
>TRBJ2-3|TRBV10-3|TRBD2|many
TGTGCCATCAGTGAAGCGGGGGTAATTGGAACAGATACGCAGTATTTT
CAISEAGVIGTDTQYF
>TRBJ2-3|TRBV20-1|TRBD1|-
TGCAGTGCTCGTGGCCGGGACAGGGTAACAGATACGCAGTATTTT
CSARGRDRVTDTQYF
>TRBJ2-3|TRBV4-3|-|many
TGCGCCAGCAGCCAAGAGGTGTCGTCAGATACGCAGTATTTT
CASSQEVSSDTQYF
>TRBJ2-7|TRBV7-6|-|-
TGTGCCAGCAGCTCAGGGGCTAGCGAGCAGTACTTC
CASSSGASEQYF
>TRBJ1-5|TRBV20-1|-|-
TGCAGTGCAAGACGGGACAATCAGCCCCAGCATTTT
CSARRDNQPQHF
>TRBJ1-5|TRBV12-3/TRBV12-4|-|few
TGTGCCAGCAGGCAAGGGGAGGTCAATCAGCCCCAGCATTTT
CASRQGEVNQPQHF
>TRBJ1-1|TRBV12-3/TRBV12-4|-|few
TGTGCCAGCAGTCCCATGGCAGGGCCAGGCGGTTTCTTT
CASSPMAGPGGFF
>TRBJ2-3|TRBV2|-|few
TGTGCCAGCATCGAGGCCCTCCTCACAGATACGCAGTATTTT
CASIEALLTDTQYF
>TRBJ1-1|TRBV29-1|-|many
TGCAGCGTTGACCAGGACGGGAACACTGAAGCTTTCTTT
CSVDQDGNTEAFF
>TRBJ2-1|TRBV7-9|TRBD1|-
TGTGCCAGCAGCTCAGGGGGCTCCGGGGCAAGGAATAAATGGCAGTTCTTC
CASSSGGSGARNKWQFF
>TRBJ2-7|TRBV12-3/TRBV12-4|-|-
TGTGCCAGCAGCCAGTTGTCCTACGAGCAGTACTTC
CASSQLSYEQYF
>TRBJ2-5|TRBV7-2|-|once
TGTGCCAGCAGCATATTTGAACTTCAAGAGACCCAGTACTTC
CASSIFELQETQYF
>TRBJ2-2|TRBV5-1|TRBD2|-
TGCGCCAGCAGCTTGGAACCGAGACTAGCGGGAAGTCTTCTCGCCGGGGAGCTGTTTTTT
CASSLEPRLAGSLLAGELFF
>TRBJ2-5|TRBV18|-|-
TGTGCCAGCTCCTCACTAGGTATCGGCACCGGGGAGACCCAGTACTTC
CASSSLGIGTGETQYF
>TRBJ1-5|TRBV4-1|-|-
TGCGCCAGCAGCCAAGGGTTCGGCAGGGCTAATCAGCCCCAGCATTTT
CASSQGFGRANQPQHF
>TRBJ2-1|TRBV7-2|TRBD2|once
TGTGCCAGCAGCCTCGTTTCGGGGGGGTCTCTCAATGAGCAGTTCTTC
CASSLVSGGSLNEQFF
>TRBJ2-5|TRBV5-1|-|few
TGCGCCAGCAGCACCGGCCCTCTGAGGCCCCAAGAGACCCAGTACTTC
CASSTGPLRPQETQYF
>TRBJ2-5|TRBV25-1|-|-
TGTGCCAGCACCGCAGCTAGCTCAATCGGGACCCAGTACTTC
CASTAASSIGTQYF
>TRBJ1-6|TRBV27|-|few
TGTGCCAGCAGTTTATGGCAGGGCGGCTCACCCCTCCACTTT
CASSLWQGGSPLHF
>TRBJ2-1|TRBV30|TRBD1|-
TGTGCCTGGGTGACAGGGGGGAATGAGCAGTTCTTC
CAWVTGGNEQFF
>TRBJ2-3|TRBV20-1|-|many
TGCAGTGCAACGGACGTTCAGGCAGATACGCAGTATTTT
CSATDVQADTQYF
>TRBJ2-1|TRBV6-2/TRBV6-3|TRBD2|few
TGTGCCAGCAGCCCGGAGGGGAGGACTAGCGGGGGCCACCCCTCCTACAATGAGCAGTTCTTC
CASSPEGRTSGGHPSYNEQFF
>TRBJ1-1|TRBV7-2|-|-
TGTGCCAGCAGCTTATTCCCTCGCGCCCGTATGAACACTGAAGCTTTCTTT
CASSLFPRARMNTEAFF
>TRBJ2-1|TRBV4-3|TRBD1|-
TGCGCCAGCAGCCACGCCGACAGGGACAAGCAGTTCTTC
CASSHADRDKQFF
>TRBJ2-3|TRBV10-2|-|few
TGCGCCAGCAGTGAGTTCACAGATACGCAGTATTTT
CASSEFTDTQYF